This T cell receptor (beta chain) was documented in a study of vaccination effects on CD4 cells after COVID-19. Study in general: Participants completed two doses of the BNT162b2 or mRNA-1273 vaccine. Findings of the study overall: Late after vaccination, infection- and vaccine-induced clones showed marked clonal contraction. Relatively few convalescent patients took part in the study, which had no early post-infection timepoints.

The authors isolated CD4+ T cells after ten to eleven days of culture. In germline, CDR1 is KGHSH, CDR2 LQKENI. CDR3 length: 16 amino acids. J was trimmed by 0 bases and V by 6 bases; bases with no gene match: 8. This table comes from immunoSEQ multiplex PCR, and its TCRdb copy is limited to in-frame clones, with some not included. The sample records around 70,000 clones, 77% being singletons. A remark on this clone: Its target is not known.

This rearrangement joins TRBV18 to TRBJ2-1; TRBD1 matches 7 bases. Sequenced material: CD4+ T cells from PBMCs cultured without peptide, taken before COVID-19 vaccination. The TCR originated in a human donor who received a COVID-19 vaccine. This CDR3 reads CASSAYRGGSYNEQFF. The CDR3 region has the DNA TGTGCCAGCTCGGCCTACAGGGGTGGCTCCTACAATGAGCAGTTCTTC.